The TCR beta chain under discussion was sequenced for a study of T cell repertoires in cytomegalovirus infection. Across the study: Matching HLA type, along with CMV infection, was indicated by public TCR beta signatures. Study results and caveats: The response measured ex vivo was dominated by TCR beta clonotypes (HLA-C-restricted and CMV-specific). Cumulative frequency (of public TCR beta family members) identified carriers of CMV plus the relevant HLA.

This clonotype was seen many times. Its antigen remains unknown. This CDR3 is built from 13 residues. V lost 0 bases and J lost 4, with 9 bases in between. Germline lookup yields CDR1 DFQATT and CDR2 SNEGSKA (reference sequence). TCRdb reanalysed the reads using MiXCR and keeps one entry per CDR3 protein. The sample yields roughly 240,000 distinct CDR3 sequences, under 8.5% seen once. V is TRBV20-1 and J is TRBJ1-2; possibly TRBD1 for D (6 bases). This receptor was obtained from a human donor in good health (CMV status not recorded). Some clones in this sample may be carry-over from other donors' samples. The source material was PBMCs. CDR3 DNA: TGCAGTGCTAGAGATAGGACAGCCTATGGCTACACCTTC. Protein product: CSARDRTAYGYTF.